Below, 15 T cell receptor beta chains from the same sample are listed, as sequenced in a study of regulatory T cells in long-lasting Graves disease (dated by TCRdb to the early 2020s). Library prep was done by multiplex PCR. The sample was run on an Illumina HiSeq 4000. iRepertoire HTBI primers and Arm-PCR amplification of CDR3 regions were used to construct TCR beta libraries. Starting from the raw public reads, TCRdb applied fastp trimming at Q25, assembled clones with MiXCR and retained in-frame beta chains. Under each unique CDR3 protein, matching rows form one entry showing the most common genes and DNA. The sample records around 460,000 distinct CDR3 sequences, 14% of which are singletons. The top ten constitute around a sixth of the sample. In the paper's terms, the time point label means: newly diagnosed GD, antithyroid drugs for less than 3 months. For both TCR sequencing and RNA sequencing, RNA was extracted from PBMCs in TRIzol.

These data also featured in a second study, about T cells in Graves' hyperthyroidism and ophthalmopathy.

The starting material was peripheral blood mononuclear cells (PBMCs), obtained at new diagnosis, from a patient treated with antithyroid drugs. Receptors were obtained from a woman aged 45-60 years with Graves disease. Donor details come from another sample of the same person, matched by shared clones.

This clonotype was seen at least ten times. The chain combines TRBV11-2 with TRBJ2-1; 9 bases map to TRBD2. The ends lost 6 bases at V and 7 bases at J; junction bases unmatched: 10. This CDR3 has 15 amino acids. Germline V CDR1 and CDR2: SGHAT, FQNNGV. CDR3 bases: TGTGCCAGCAGTTCGCTCAGCGGGAGGAGGAATGAGCAGTTCTTC. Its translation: CASSSLSGRRNEQFF.

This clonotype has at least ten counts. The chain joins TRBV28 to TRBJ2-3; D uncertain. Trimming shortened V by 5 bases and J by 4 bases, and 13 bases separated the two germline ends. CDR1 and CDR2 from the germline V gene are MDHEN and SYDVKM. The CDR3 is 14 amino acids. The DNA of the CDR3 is TGTGCCAGCAGTAACCAACCAAGATCAGATACGCAGTATTTT. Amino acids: CASSNQPRSDTQYF.

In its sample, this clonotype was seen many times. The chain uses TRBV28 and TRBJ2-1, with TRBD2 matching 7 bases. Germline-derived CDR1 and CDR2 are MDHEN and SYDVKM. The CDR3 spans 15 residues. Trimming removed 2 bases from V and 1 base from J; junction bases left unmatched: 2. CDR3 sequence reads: CASSLAGESYNEQFF. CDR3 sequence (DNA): TGTGCCAGCAGTTTAGCGGGAGAGTCCTACAATGAGCAGTTCTTC. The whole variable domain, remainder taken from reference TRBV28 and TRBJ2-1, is DVKVTQSSRYLVKRTGEKVFLECVQDMDHENMFWYRQDPGLGLRLIYFSYDVKMKEKGDIPEGYSVSREKKERFSLILESASTNQTSMYLCASSLAGESYNEQFFGPGTRLTVL.

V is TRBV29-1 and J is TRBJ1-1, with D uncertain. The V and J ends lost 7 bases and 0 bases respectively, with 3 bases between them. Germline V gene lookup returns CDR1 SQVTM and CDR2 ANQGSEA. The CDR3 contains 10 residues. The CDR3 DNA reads TGCAGCGCCCTGAACACTGAAGCTTTCTTT. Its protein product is CSALNTEAFF. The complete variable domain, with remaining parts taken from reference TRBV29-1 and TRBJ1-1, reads SAVISQKPSRDICQRGTSLTIQCQVDSQVTMMFWYRQQPGQSLTLIATANQGSEATYESGFVIDKFPISRPNLTFSTLTVSNMSPEDSSIYLCSALNTEAFFGQGTRLTVV.

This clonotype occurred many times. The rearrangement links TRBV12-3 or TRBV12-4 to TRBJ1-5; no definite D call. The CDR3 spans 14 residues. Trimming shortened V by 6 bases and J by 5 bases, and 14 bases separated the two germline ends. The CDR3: CASRLSDRDQPQHF. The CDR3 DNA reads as TGTGCCAGCAGATTGTCGGATAGGGATCAGCCCCAGCATTTT.

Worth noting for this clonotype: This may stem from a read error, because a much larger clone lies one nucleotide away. The CDR3 DNA reads as TGCAGTGCTAGAGTGATTGAGCGGGGAGGCACCTACGAGCAGTACTTC. It translates to CSARVIERGGTYEQYF. V is TRBV20-1 and J is TRBJ2-7; 7 positions match TRBD2. This CDR3 is built from 16 residues. Germline-derived CDR1 and CDR2 are DFQATT and SNEGSKA (reference sequence). Trimming at V came to 1 base and at J to 2 bases, leaving 11 bases not matched to a gene.

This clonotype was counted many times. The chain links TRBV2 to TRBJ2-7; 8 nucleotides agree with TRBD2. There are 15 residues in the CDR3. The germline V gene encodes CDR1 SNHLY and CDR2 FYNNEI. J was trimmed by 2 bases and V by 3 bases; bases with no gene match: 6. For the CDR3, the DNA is TGTGCCAGCAGTGACGTTAGCGGGACCACCTACGAGCAGTACTTC. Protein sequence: CASSDVSGTTYEQYF.

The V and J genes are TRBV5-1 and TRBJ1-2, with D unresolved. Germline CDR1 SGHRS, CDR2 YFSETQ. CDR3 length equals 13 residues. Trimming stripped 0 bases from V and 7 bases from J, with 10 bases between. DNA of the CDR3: TGCGCCAGCAGCTTGGGAGGAGAGGCTGGCTACACCTTC. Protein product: CASSLGGEAGYTF.

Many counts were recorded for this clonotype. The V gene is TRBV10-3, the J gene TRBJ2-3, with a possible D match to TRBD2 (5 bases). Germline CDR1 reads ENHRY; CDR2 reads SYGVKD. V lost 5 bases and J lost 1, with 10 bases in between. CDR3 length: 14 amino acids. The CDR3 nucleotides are TGTGCCATCAGTAGAGAGGGAGGCACAGATACGCAGTATTTT. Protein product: CAISREGGTDTQYF.

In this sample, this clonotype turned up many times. Written as DNA, the CDR3 is TGTGCCAGCAGTGGGTGGGGCGGCACAGATACGCAGTATTTT. Translating it yields CASSGWGGTDTQYF. The V and J genes are TRBV2 and TRBJ2-3; the D gene is possibly TRBD1 (5 bases). Trimming pared 4 bases from V and 1 base from J, leaving 9 bases between. The CDR3 contains 14 residues. The germline CDR1 and CDR2 sequences are SNHLY and FYNNEI.

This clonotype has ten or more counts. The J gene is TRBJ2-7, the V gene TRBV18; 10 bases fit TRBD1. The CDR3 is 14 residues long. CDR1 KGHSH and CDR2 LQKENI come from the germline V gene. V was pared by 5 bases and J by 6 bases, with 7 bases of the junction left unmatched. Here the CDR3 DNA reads TGTGCCAGCTCATCCGGGACAGGGGCCGTCGAGCAGTACTTC. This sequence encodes CASSSGTGAVEQYF.

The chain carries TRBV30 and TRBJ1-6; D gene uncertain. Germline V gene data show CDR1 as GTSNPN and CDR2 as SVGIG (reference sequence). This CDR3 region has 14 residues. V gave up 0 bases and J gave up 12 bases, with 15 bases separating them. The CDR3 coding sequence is TGTGCCTGGAGTGTACACGGCGTCACCGAACCCCTCCACTTT. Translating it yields CAWSVHGVTEPLHF.

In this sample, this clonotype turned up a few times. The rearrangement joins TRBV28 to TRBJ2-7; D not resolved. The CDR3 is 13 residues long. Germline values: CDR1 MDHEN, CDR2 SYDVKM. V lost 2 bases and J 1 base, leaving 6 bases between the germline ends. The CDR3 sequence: CASSLRPSYEQYF. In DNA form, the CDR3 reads TGTGCCAGCAGTTTACGCCCTTCCTACGAGCAGTACTTC.

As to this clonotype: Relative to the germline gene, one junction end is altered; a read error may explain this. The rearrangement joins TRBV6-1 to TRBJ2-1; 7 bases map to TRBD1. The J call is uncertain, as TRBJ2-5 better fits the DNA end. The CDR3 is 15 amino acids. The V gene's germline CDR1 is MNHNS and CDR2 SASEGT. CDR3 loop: CASRGETGSQGTQYF. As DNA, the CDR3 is TGTGCCAGCAGGGGGGAGACAGGGTCACAAGGGACCCAGTACTTC.

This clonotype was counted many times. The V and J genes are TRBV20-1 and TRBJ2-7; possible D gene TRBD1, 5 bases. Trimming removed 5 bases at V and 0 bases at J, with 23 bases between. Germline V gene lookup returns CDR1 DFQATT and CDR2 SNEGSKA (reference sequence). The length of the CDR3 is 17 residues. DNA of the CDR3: TGCAGTGCTCCTCCCTTCCCTTTGGGGCAGAGCTCCTACGAGCAGTACTTC. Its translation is CSAPPFPLGQSSYEQYF.